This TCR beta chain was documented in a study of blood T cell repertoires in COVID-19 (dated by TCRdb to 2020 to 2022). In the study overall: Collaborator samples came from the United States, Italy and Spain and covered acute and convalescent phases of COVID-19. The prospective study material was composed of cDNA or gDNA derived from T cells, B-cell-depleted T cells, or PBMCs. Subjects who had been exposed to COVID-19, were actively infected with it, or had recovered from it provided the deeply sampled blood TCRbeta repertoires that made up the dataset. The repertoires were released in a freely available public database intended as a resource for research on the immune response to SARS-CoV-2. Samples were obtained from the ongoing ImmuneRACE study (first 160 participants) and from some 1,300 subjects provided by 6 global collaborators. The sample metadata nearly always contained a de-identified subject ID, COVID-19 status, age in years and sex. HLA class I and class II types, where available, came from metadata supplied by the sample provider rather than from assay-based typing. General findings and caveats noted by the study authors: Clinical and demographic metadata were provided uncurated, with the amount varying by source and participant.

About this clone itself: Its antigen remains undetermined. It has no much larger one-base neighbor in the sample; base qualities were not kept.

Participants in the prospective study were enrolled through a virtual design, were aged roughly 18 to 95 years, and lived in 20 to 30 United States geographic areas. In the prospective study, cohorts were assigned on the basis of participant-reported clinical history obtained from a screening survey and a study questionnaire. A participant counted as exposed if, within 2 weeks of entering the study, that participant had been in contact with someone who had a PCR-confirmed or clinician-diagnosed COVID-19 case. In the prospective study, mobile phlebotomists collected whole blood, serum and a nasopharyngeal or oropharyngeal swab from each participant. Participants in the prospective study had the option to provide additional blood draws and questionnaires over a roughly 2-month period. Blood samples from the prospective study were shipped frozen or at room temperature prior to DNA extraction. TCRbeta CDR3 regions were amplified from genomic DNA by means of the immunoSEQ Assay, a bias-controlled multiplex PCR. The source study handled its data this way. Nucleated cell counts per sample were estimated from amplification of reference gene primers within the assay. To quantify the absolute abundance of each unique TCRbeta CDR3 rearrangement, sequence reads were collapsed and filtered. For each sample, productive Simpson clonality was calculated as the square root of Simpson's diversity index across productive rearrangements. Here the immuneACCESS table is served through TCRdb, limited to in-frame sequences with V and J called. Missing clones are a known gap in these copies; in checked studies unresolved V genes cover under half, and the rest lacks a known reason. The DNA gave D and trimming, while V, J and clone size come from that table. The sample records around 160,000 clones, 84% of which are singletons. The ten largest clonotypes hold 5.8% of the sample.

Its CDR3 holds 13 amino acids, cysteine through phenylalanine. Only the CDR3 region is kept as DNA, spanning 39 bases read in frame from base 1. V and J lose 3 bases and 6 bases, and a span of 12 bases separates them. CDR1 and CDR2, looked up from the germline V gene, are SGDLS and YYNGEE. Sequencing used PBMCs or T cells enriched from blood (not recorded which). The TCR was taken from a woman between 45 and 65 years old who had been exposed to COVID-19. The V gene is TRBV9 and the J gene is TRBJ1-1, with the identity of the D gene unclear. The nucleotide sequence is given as TGTGCCAGCAGCGACAGCCCATCTTCTGAAGCTTTCTTT. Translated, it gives CASSDSPSSEAFF.